The 26 T cell receptor beta chains listed next were all sequenced from one sample in a study of blood T cell repertoires in COVID-19. The assay was immunoSEQ multiplex PCR, and TCRdb's table has in-frame clones only and misses some. The sample has about 300,000 clones; under 90% are singletons. The sequenced material came from peripheral blood. The receptors were sampled from a woman aged 25-40 years with COVID-19, enrolled during active disease.

The chain joins TRBV5-5 to TRBJ1-3; D call uncertain. Trimming stripped 2 bases from V and 2 bases from J, with 17 bases between. CDR3 length: 17 residues. Per the germline V gene, CDR1 is SGHKS and CDR2 is YYEKEE (reference sequence). CDR3 region: CASSLRSPTNPGNTIYF. DNA for the CDR3: TGTGCCAGCAGCTTAAGGTCTCCAACTAACCCTGGAAACACCATATATTTT. Complete variable domain (other parts from reference TRBV5-5 and TRBJ1-3): DAGVTQSPTHLIKTRGQQVTLRCSPISGHKSVSWYQQVLGQGPQFIFQYYEKEERGRGNFPDRFSARQFPNYSSELNVNALLLGDSALYLCASSLRSPTNPGNTIYFGEGSWLTVV.

The chain has TRBV7-9 and TRBJ2-1; 9 bases fit TRBD2. CDR1 SEHNR and CDR2 FQNEAQ come from the germline V gene (reference sequence). CDR3 length: 16 residues. After removal of 4 bases from V and 1 base from J, the junction contained 5 bases not matched to a gene. The CDR3 DNA follows: TGTGCCAGCAGCTCAAGCGGGGGGAGTTCCTACAATGAGCAGTTCTTC. Its protein product is CASSSSGGSSYNEQFF.

V is TRBV6-5 and J is TRBJ2-4; 7 positions match TRBD2. Per germline, CDR1 MNHEY and CDR2 SVGAGI. This CDR3 is 11 amino acids long. J gave up 11 bases and V 4 bases, and 2 bases lay outside the gene matches. CDR3 in amino acids: CASSFRGVQYF. CDR3 sequence (DNA): TGTGCCAGCAGTTTCCGGGGGGTTCAGTACTTC.

The chain employs TRBV19 and TRBJ2-1, with TRBD2 as a possible D gene (6 bases). CDR3 size: 14 residues. The germline V gene has CDR1 LNHDA and CDR2 SQIVND (reference sequence). Trimming stripped 3 bases from V and 8 bases from J, with 14 bases between. CDR3 in DNA: TGTGCCAGTAGTATTCTGGAGGGTATTGATGAGCAGTTCTTC. As protein: CASSILEGIDEQFF.

V and J are TRBV4-3 and TRBJ2-1; TRBD2 aligns across 7 bases. Germline V gene data show CDR1 as LGHNA and CDR2 as YSLEER. The CDR3 length is 15 residues. The junction had 10 bases not matched to a gene; V was cut back by 4 bases and J by 7 bases. The CDR3: CASSRTRGSGNEQFF. Written as DNA, the CDR3 is TGCGCCAGCAGCCGGACTAGGGGATCGGGGAATGAGCAGTTCTTC.

J is TRBJ2-3 and V is TRBV10-2, with D unresolved. With 10 bases removed from V and 1 base from J, the gap between germline ends came to 3 bases. The CDR3 totals 10 residues. CDR1 is WSHSY, CDR2 SAAADI, per germline. The CDR3 region is CATGTDTQYF. The CDR3 DNA reads as TGCGCCACTGGCACAGATACGCAGTATTTT.

J is TRBJ2-1 and V is TRBV3-1 (or the pseudogene TRBV3-2); D remains unclear. The CDR3 covers 15 residues. The V end was cut by 4 bases, the J end by 2 bases, with 12 bases between. CDR1 is LGHDT and CDR2 is YNNKEL in the germline V gene (reference sequence). This chain's CDR3 is CASSPIHDTYNEQFF. The CDR3 DNA is TGTGCCAGCAGCCCTATACACGACACCTACAATGAGCAGTTCTTC.

This chain links TRBV30 with TRBJ1-2; 7 bases are a match to TRBD1. The ends lost 8 bases at V and 4 bases at J; junction bases unmatched: 16. Germline loops: CDR1 GTSNPN, CDR2 SVGIG (reference sequence). This CDR3 has 15 amino acids. The CDR3 nucleotides read TGTGCCCGTGACCGAGGGACAGTGAGGGGCTATGGCTACACCTTC. It is translated as CARDRGTVRGYGYTF.

This clone was counted between two and nine times. The genes are TRBV24-1 and TRBJ1-2; D is perhaps TRBD1 (6 bases). V lost 4 bases, J lost 8 bases, and 19 bases lay in between. From germline, CDR1 is KGHDR and CDR2 SFDVKD. The CDR3 has 15 residues. The DNA for the CDR3 is TGTGCCACCAGTGACCCGGTACAGGGTGGAGGCGGCTACACCTTC. Translating gives CATSDPVQGGGGYTF.

This chain uses TRBV6-1 with TRBJ1-4; D perhaps matches TRBD1 (5 bases). CDR1 and CDR2 (germline): MNHNS, SASEGT. V dropped 2 bases and J dropped 7 bases, with 11 bases sitting between them. This CDR3 has 14 residues. The CDR3 spells CASSEQGWIEKLFF. The DNA for the CDR3 is TGTGCCAGCAGTGAACAGGGATGGATTGAAAAACTGTTTTTT.

The chain couples TRBV30 to TRBJ2-7; D possibly corresponds to TRBD1 (6 bases). The CDR3 length is 15 residues. V shed 1 base and J shed 7 bases, with 20 bases lying between them. CDR1 is GTSNPN and CDR2 is SVGIG in the germline V gene (reference sequence). The DNA for the CDR3 is TGTGCCTGGAGTGGGGTGTCAGGGGCAGTCCGGGAGCAGTACTTC. As protein: CAWSGVSGAVREQYF. Full variable domain (missing parts from reference TRBV30 and TRBJ2-7): SQTIHQWPATLVQPVGSPLSLECTVEGTSNPNLYWYRQAAGRGLQLLFYSVGIGQISSEVPQNLSASRPQDRQFILSSKKLLLSDSGFYLCAWSGVSGAVREQYFGPGTRLTVT.

V and J are TRBV6-1 and TRBJ2-2; D is uncertain. The length of the CDR3 is 12 residues. Germline CDR1 and CDR2: MNHNS and SASEGT. V gave up 3 bases and J gave up 7 bases, with 6 bases separating them. CDR3 bases: TGTGCCAGCAGTGAGTACTACGGGGAGCTGTTTTTT. This sequence encodes CASSEYYGELFF.

The V and J genes are TRBV5-4 and TRBJ1-2, with 7 bases fitting TRBD1. The J segment lost 4 bases and the V segment lost 5 bases, leaving 5 bases of the junction unmatched. The CDR3 has 13 amino acids. Germline values: CDR1 SGHNT, CDR2 YYREEE (reference sequence). The CDR3 bases are TGTGCCAGCAGTTATACAGGGGTCTATGGCTACACCTTC. Residues: CASSYTGVYGYTF.

The gene calls are TRBV9 and TRBJ1-2, with TRBD1 matching over 8 bases. This CDR3 has 15 amino acids. The V gene end was trimmed by 3 bases and the J gene end by 6 bases; junction bases not matched to a gene: 10. Germline-derived CDR1 and CDR2 are SGDLS and YYNGEE. In DNA form, the CDR3 reads TGTGCCAGCAGCGACCGGGACAGGAACCCCCATGGCTACACCTTC. It specifies CASSDRDRNPHGYTF.

This clone appeared a single time. The chain is built from TRBV5-6 and TRBJ1-1, with TRBD1 matching 9 bases. This CDR3 comprises 15 residues. V shed 0 bases, J shed 4 bases, and the junction held 4 bases outside the gene matches. The germline CDR1 and CDR2 sequences are SGHDT and YYEEEE. Here the CDR3 DNA reads TGTGCCAGCAGCTTGGGGACAGGGGTAATCACTGAAGCTTTCTTT. Its protein product is CASSLGTGVITEAFF.

V usage is TRBV6-5 and J usage is TRBJ1-4; 8 positions agree with TRBD1. V shed 7 bases and J 8 bases; nucleotides not matched to a gene: 12. The CDR3 totals 15 residues. The germline V gene has CDR1 MNHEY and CDR2 SVGAGI. The CDR3 sequence: CASKLRGRFGEKLFF. CDR3 DNA sequence: TGTGCCAGCAAACTCAGGGGGCGTTTTGGCGAAAAACTGTTTTTT.

CDR3 in amino acids: CASSKRRTDREETQYF. As DNA, the CDR3 is TGTGCCAGCAGCAAAAGGCGGACAGACCGAGAAGAGACCCAGTACTTC. The V call is TRBV21-1, the J call TRBJ2-5; the table's TRBD1 call for D was not verified on the DNA. TRBV21-1 is noted as a pseudogene. CDR3 length: 16 amino acids.

V gene TRBV5-6 combines with J gene TRBJ1-1; TRBD1 is a possible D gene (5 bases). Between the trimmed V and J ends, which lost 4 bases and 4 bases, there was a span of 14 bases. CDR1 and CDR2 from the germline V gene are SGHDT and YYEEEE. This CDR3 contains 14 residues. The CDR3 region has the DNA TGTGCCAGCAGCCGCAGGCGGGGGACCACTGAAGCTTTCTTT. Amino acid sequence: CASSRRRGTTEAFF.

This sequence joins TRBV9 and TRBJ2-1; 8 bases are shared with TRBD1. The V gene's germline CDR1 is SGDLS and CDR2 YYNGEE. The CDR3 sequence is 15 residues long. V lost 3 bases and J lost 6; bases outside the gene matches: 8. In DNA form, the CDR3 reads TGTGCCAGCAGCGAGGGGACAGGAGGTGGCAATGAGCAGTTCTTC. Translated, it gives CASSEGTGGGNEQFF.

This chain uses TRBV10-3 with TRBJ2-7, with TRBD1 identical over 7 bases. The CDR3 runs to 16 residues. Germline V gives CDR1 ENHRY, CDR2 SYGVKD. V gave up 0 bases and J gave up 5 bases; unmatched junction bases: 10. The CDR3 nucleotides read TGTGCCATCAGTGAGTCCCTAGTGGCAGGGGGACACGAGCAGTACTTC. Its translation is CAISESLVAGGHEQYF.

This clone has only one observation. The J gene is TRBJ2-5, the V gene TRBV28; no definite D call. The germline gives CDR1 MDHEN, CDR2 SYDVKM. V shed 3 bases and J shed 2 bases, with 13 bases lying between them. CDR3 length: 15 residues. The CDR3 sequence is CASSFLWSTQETQYF. DNA for the CDR3: TGTGCCAGCAGTTTTCTCTGGTCAACTCAAGAGACCCAGTACTTC.

This clone was observed a single time. The V and J genes are TRBV7-9 and TRBJ1-6; TRBD1 agrees at 9 bases. Germline assignment: CDR1 SEHNR and CDR2 FQNEAQ (reference sequence). V shed 1 base and J 7 bases; nucleotides not matched to a gene: 2. There are 15 residues in the CDR3. The CDR3 coding sequence is TGTGCCAGCAGCTTAGGGACAGGGGTGAATTCACCCCTCCACTTT. This codes for CASSLGTGVNSPLHF. The entire variable domain, with the rest obtained from reference TRBV7-9 and TRBJ1-6, is as follows: DTGVSQNPRHKITKRGQNVTFRCDPISEHNRLYWYRQTLGQGPEFLTYFQNEAQLEKSRLLSDRFSAERPKGSFSTLEIQRTEQGDSAMYLCASSLGTGVNSPLHFGNGTRLTVT.

The chain links TRBV2 to TRBJ1-4; 9 positions match TRBD1. The germline V gene has CDR1 SNHLY and CDR2 FYNNEI. The CDR3 extends over 15 amino acids. V dropped 9 bases and J dropped 8; count of bases not matched to a gene: 13. The CDR3 DNA is TGTGCCAGTTGGCGGCCGGGACAGGGAGGCGAAAAACTGTTTTTT. This codes for CASWRPGQGGEKLFF.

V is TRBV10-3 and J is TRBJ1-2; possibly TRBD1 for D (5 bases). The V and J ends lost 7 bases and 4 bases respectively, with 13 bases between them. Germline V gene sequence: CDR1 ENHRY, CDR2 SYGVKD. The CDR3 contains 13 residues. Written as DNA, the CDR3 is TGTGCCATCAAAGGGGCGGCCCTCTATGGCTACACCTTC. It translates to CAIKGAALYGYTF.

V and J are TRBV3-1 (or the pseudogene TRBV3-2) and TRBJ2-5, with D maybe TRBD2 (5 bases). Germline V gene data show CDR1 as LGHDT and CDR2 as YNNKEL (reference sequence). V dropped 0 bases and J dropped 7 bases, with 6 bases sitting between them. There are 12 residues in the CDR3. CDR3 in amino acids: CASSQDEGTQYF. As DNA, the CDR3 is TGTGCCAGCAGCCAAGATGAGGGGACCCAGTACTTC.

This chain connects TRBV7-2 to TRBJ1-2; 7 nucleotides align to TRBD1. This CDR3 is built from 14 residues. Losses at the gene ends were 0 bases for V and 5 bases for J; bases not matched to a gene: 3. CDR1 SGHTA and CDR2 FQGNSA come from the germline V gene. The CDR3 here is CASSLAIQGYGYTF. DNA of the CDR3: TGTGCCAGCAGCTTAGCGATACAGGGGTATGGCTACACCTTC. The whole variable domain, filled in from reference TRBV7-2 and TRBJ1-2, reads GAGVSQSPSNKVTEKGKDVELRCDPISGHTALYWYRQSLGQGLEFLIYFQGNSAPDKSGLPSDRFSAERTGGSVSTLTIQRTQQEDSAVYLCASSLAIQGYGYTFGSGTRLTVV.